The 13 T cell receptor beta chains given below trace back to one sample, sequenced in a study of blood T cell repertoires in COVID-19. Repertoires were generated with immunoSEQ multiplex PCR, while TCRdb's copy carries only in-frame clones and drops some. The sample carries about 350,000 clones, around nine tenths recorded once. The sample was peripheral blood. All receptors come from a woman in her 70s with COVID-19, enrolled during active disease.

V is TRBV27 and J is TRBJ1-1; D possibly corresponds to TRBD1 (6 bases). The CDR3 totals 13 residues. V was trimmed by 2 bases and J by 4 bases, leaving 8 bases between them. Germline assignment: CDR1 MNHEY and CDR2 SMNVEV (reference sequence). CDR3 nucleotides: TGTGCCAGCAGTTTAGAAGGGGGCACTGAAGCTTTCTTT. Translated, it gives CASSLEGGTEAFF.

V and J are TRBV7-9 and TRBJ2-1; 9 nucleotides line up with TRBD1. The CDR3 loop spans 15 amino acids. Per germline, CDR1 SEHNR and CDR2 FQNEAQ (reference sequence). The ends lost 3 bases at V and 8 bases at J; junction bases unmatched: 8. The CDR3 sequence: CASSFRDRVGYEQFF. The CDR3 DNA reads as TGTGCCAGCAGCTTCCGGGACAGGGTTGGGTATGAGCAGTTCTTC.

This clone was picked up a small number of times. The V call is TRBV21-1, the J call TRBJ1-1. TRBV21-1 constitutes a pseudogene. The CDR3 extends over 17 amino acids. CDR3 DNA sequence: TGTGCCAGCAGCAAAGAGGGGGGGCGAAGGACGGAAACTGAAGCTTTCTTT. Amino acid sequence: CASSKEGGRRTETEAFF.

The chain combines TRBV12-3 or TRBV12-4 with TRBJ1-5; D is perhaps TRBD1 (5 bases). Trimming removed 8 bases from V and 9 bases from J, with 14 bases in between. The length of the CDR3 is 12 residues. For the CDR3, the DNA is TGTGCCAGCGTTGGGGACTCCTCGCCCCAGCATTTT. It encodes CASVGDSSPQHF.

This chain uses TRBV3-1 (or the pseudogene TRBV3-2) with TRBJ2-1, with 7 bases that match TRBD2. Germline CDR1 is LGHDT and CDR2 is YNNKEL (reference sequence). The CDR3 spans 15 residues. V shed 3 bases and J 10 bases; nucleotides not matched to a gene: 12. The CDR3 nucleotides read TGTGCCAGCAGCCATTCCCGGGACCCCGGGGGGGAGCAGTTCTTC. This sequence encodes CASSHSRDPGGEQFF.

This chain links TRBV5-1 with TRBJ1-2; tentatively, D is TRBD1 (5 bases). Between the trimmed V and J ends, which lost 0 bases and 2 bases, there was a span of 11 bases. CDR3 size: 15 residues. The germline V gene encodes CDR1 SGHRS and CDR2 YFSETQ. CDR3 amino acids: CASSLEGRANYGYTF. The DNA for the CDR3 is TGCGCCAGCAGCTTGGAGGGCAGGGCGAACTATGGCTACACCTTC.

The gene calls are TRBV5-6 and TRBJ2-1, with 7 bases lining up with TRBD1. Germline CDR1 SGHDT, CDR2 YYEEEE. With 0 bases clipped from V and 0 bases from J, the junction kept 0 bases outside the gene matches. CDR3 length: 15 residues. The CDR3: CASSLGTGSYNEQFF. Written as DNA, the CDR3 is TGTGCCAGCAGCTTGGGGACAGGCTCCTACAATGAGCAGTTCTTC.

The CDR3 here is CASSQSRERGYTF. In DNA, the CDR3 is TGTGCCAGCAGCCAAAGTAGGGAGAGGGGCTACACCTTC. The rearrangement uses TRBV14 and TRBJ1-2; D is uncertain. Germline values: CDR1 SGHDN, CDR2 FVKESK. V gave up 2 bases and J gave up 8 bases, with 12 bases separating them. CDR3 length: 13 amino acids.

This clone was found once. V is TRBV19 and J is TRBJ1-2; TRBD1 aligns across 8 bases. The CDR3 contains 14 residues. The J segment lost 6 bases and the V segment lost 0 bases, leaving 3 bases of the junction unmatched. Germline-derived CDR1 and CDR2 are LNHDA and SQIVND (reference sequence). CDR3 protein: CASSIDRGPNGYTF. CDR3 DNA sequence: TGTGCCAGTAGTATAGACAGGGGGCCCAATGGCTACACCTTC.

The chain couples TRBV7-8 to TRBJ1-1; perhaps TRBD1 as D (5 bases). Germline V gene data show CDR1 as SGHVS and CDR2 as FQNEAQ. The CDR3 consists of 14 residues. The V end was cut by 6 bases, the J end by 2 bases, with 13 bases between. In DNA form, the CDR3 reads TGTGCCAGCAGACCCTCCGACAGCAACACTGAAGCTTTCTTT. Translated, it gives CASRPSDSNTEAFF.

The rearrangement joins TRBV4-1 to TRBJ1-2, with 9 bases matching TRBD1. The ends lost 4 bases at V and 3 bases at J; junction bases unmatched: 6. CDR1 and CDR2 from the germline V gene are MGHRA and YSYEKL. The CDR3 is made up of 15 amino acids. CDR3 coding DNA: TGCGCCAGCAGCCCATCCGGGACAGGGTACTATGGCTACACCTTC. This encodes CASSPSGTGYYGYTF.

CDR3 amino acids: CAWSLNRVYEQYF. DNA of the CDR3: TGTGCCTGGAGTTTGAACAGGGTCTACGAGCAGTACTTC. The chain is built from TRBV30 and TRBJ2-7; a possible D gene is TRBD1 (6 bases). CDR3 length: 13 amino acids. V lost 2 bases and J 3 bases, leaving 11 bases between the germline ends. Germline V gene sequence: CDR1 GTSNPN, CDR2 SVGIG (reference sequence).

This chain connects TRBV4-1 to TRBJ1-3; 9 bases are a match to TRBD1. Germline V gene lookup returns CDR1 MGHRA and CDR2 YSYEKL. The CDR3 is made up of 16 amino acids. V dropped 1 base and J dropped 4; count of bases not matched to a gene: 5. The CDR3 DNA follows: TGCGCCAGCAGCCAAGTCGGGACAGGGTTAGGAAACACCATATATTTT. Its protein product is CASSQVGTGLGNTIYF.